These 15 T cell receptor beta chains were all obtained from the same sample, sequenced in a study of cytomegalovirus exposure and HLA in healthy donors. TCRdb's copy holds only in-frame clones and misses some; the assay was immunoSEQ multiplex PCR. The sample records 100,000 to 120,000 clones, approximately 89% being singletons. The sample consisted of PBMCs. Every receptor here comes from a woman between 18 and 29 years old in good health and CMV-seronegative.

This rearrangement joins TRBV19 to TRBJ1-2; 8 nucleotides agree with TRBD1. The V and J ends lost 5 bases and 6 bases, in that order; junction bases with no gene match: 2. The CDR3 has 12 residues. CDR1 is LNHDA, CDR2 SQIVND, per germline (reference sequence). CDR3 amino acids: CASSRQGNGYTF. Written as DNA, the CDR3 is TGTGCCAGTAGTCGACAGGGGAATGGCTACACCTTC.

The chain carries TRBV11-3 and TRBJ1-3; D remains unclear. The V gene lost 4 bases and the J gene lost 7 bases, with 20 bases spanning the gap. CDR3 size: 16 residues. Germline values: CDR1 SGHNT, CDR2 YENEEA. DNA for the CDR3: TGTGCCAGCAGCTCCTACGAGGGAGAAGGTGGCAACACCATATATTTT. Protein sequence: CASSSYEGEGGNTIYF.

This sequence joins TRBV27 and TRBJ2-7; 10 bases agree with TRBD1. Trimming at V came to 0 bases and at J to 3 bases, leaving 5 bases not matched to a gene. The CDR3 is 16 amino acids. Germline-derived CDR1 and CDR2 are MNHEY and SMNVEV (reference sequence). The CDR3: CASSLSPGQGVYEQYF. CDR3 DNA: TGTGCCAGCAGTTTATCCCCCGGACAGGGGGTCTACGAGCAGTACTTC.

The chain carries TRBV28 and TRBJ1-2; 7 bases map to TRBD1. The CDR3 is made up of 14 amino acids. V was pared by 2 bases and J by 5 bases, with 5 bases of the junction left unmatched. Germline CDR1 reads MDHEN; CDR2 reads SYDVKM. CDR3: CASSLLQGDYGYTF. CDR3 bases: TGTGCCAGCAGTTTACTCCAGGGGGATTATGGCTACACCTTC.

The rearrangement joins TRBV23-1 to TRBJ1-6; perhaps TRBD1 as D (6 bases). TRBV23-1 is flagged as an ORF with uncertain function. This CDR3 is built from 15 residues. Trimming removed 7 bases from V and 3 bases from J, with 13 bases in between. CDR3 DNA sequence: TGCGCCAGCACCAACAGGGCAGGCTATAATTCACCCCTCCACTTT. As protein: CASTNRAGYNSPLHF.

The chain links TRBV28 to TRBJ2-1; no definite D call. This CDR3 region has 11 residues. Looked up from germline, CDR1 is MDHEN and CDR2 is SYDVKM. The V end lost 7 bases, the J end lost 8 bases, and 9 bases lay between the germline ends. The CDR3 loop reads CASTSGYEQFF. CDR3 in DNA: TGTGCCAGCACCTCGGGTTATGAGCAGTTCTTC.

This clone is a singleton in its sample. The chain is built from TRBV4-3 and TRBJ2-2, with a weak D call TRBD1 (6 bases). Germline CDR1 is LGHNA and CDR2 is YSLEER. V gave up 4 bases and J gave up 6 bases, with 15 bases separating them. The CDR3 is made up of 15 amino acids. CDR3 residues: CASSRDGQGSGELFF. CDR3 coding DNA: TGCGCCAGCAGCCGTGATGGTCAGGGGTCCGGGGAGCTGTTTTTT.

V usage is TRBV19 and J usage is TRBJ1-6; 10 bases match TRBD1. Germline-derived CDR1 and CDR2 are LNHDA and SQIVND (reference sequence). Trimming at V came to 8 bases and at J to 10 bases, leaving 14 bases not matched to a gene. The CDR3 contains 16 residues. The CDR3 bases are TGTGCCAGTCGAGGGACAGGGGAAGGGTTACGATCACCCCTCCACTTT. Its translation is CASRGTGEGLRSPLHF.

In DNA form, the CDR3 reads TGTGCCAGTGACAGGTTTGGACAGCCCCAGCATTTT. Encoded protein: CASDRFGQPQHF. The chain couples TRBV6-1 to TRBJ1-5, with a weak D call TRBD1 (6 bases). V was pared by 9 bases and J by 7 bases, with 13 bases between. CDR3 length equals 12 residues. CDR1 is MNHNS and CDR2 is SASEGT in the germline V gene.

The chain links TRBV2 to TRBJ2-7; TRBD2 agrees at 10 bases. Germline V gives CDR1 SNHLY, CDR2 FYNNEI. The ends lost 5 bases at V and 2 bases at J; junction bases unmatched: 6. The CDR3 is made up of 15 amino acids. The CDR3 sequence is CASSSGTSDPYEQYF. Written as DNA, the CDR3 is TGTGCCAGCAGTTCCGGGACTAGCGATCCCTACGAGCAGTACTTC.

V is TRBV9 and J is TRBJ1-3; 11 bases align to TRBD1. This CDR3 spans 16 amino acids. Per germline, CDR1 SGDLS and CDR2 YYNGEE. The ends lost 3 bases at V and 0 bases at J; junction bases unmatched: 2. This CDR3 reads CASSAGQGASGNTIYF. The CDR3 nucleotides are TGTGCCAGCAGCGCCGGACAGGGGGCCTCTGGAAACACCATATATTTT.

This clone was picked up one time. This sequence joins TRBV12-2 and TRBJ2-5; the table names TRBD1, a call not compared with the DNA. TRBV12-2 is deemed a pseudogene. The CDR3 has 15 amino acids. The CDR3 spells CARDTQRGRQETQYF. CDR3 DNA sequence: TGTGCAAGAGATACTCAAAGGGGAAGACAAGAGACCCAGTACTTC.

This sequence joins TRBV19 and TRBJ2-3, with D perhaps TRBD1 (6 bases). Germline V lookup: CDR1 LNHDA, CDR2 SQIVND (reference sequence). This CDR3 has 17 amino acids. The V and J ends lost 6 bases and 0 bases respectively, with 19 bases between them. The CDR3 DNA is TGTGCCAGTAGAAAACGGGTGGGGGACACTAGCACAGATACGCAGTATTTT. Its translation is CASRKRVGDTSTDTQYF.

This clone came up once. This sequence joins TRBV7-9 and TRBJ2-7; TRBD2 might be the D (7 bases). The V end lost 5 bases, the J end lost 2 bases, and 19 bases lay between the germline ends. CDR1 is SEHNR, CDR2 FQNEAQ, per germline (reference sequence). The CDR3 loop spans 16 amino acids. The CDR3 is CASSRTLGEGAYEQYF. The CDR3, as DNA: TGTGCCAGCAGCCGCACCCTAGGGGAGGGGGCCTACGAGCAGTACTTC.

J is TRBJ2-1 and V is TRBV5-1; possible D gene TRBD2, 6 bases. The germline gives CDR1 SGHRS, CDR2 YFSETQ. The CDR3 runs 14 residues. V lost 4 bases to trimming and J lost 5 bases, with 13 bases between them. CDR3 protein: CASSASTSNNEQFF. The CDR3 nucleotides read TGCGCCAGCAGCGCCTCGACTAGTAACAATGAGCAGTTCTTC.